This is a list of T cell receptor beta chains from one sample in a study of siplizumab effects on memory and regulatory T cells. Assay used: immunoSEQ multiplex PCR; TCRdb lists only in-frame clones, some missing. The profile shows 57,000 or so clones, roughly 78% of them singletons. The sequenced sample consisted of memory CD4+ T cells sorted from blood. The receptors come from a human donor in good health. The conserved cysteine and the conserved F or W are not part of the CDR3 here. Fields, in order: D gene, J gene, V gene, CDR3 protein. The D gene is left open where the match is weak.

d_gene: TRBD2
j_gene: TRBJ2-7
v_gene: TRBV7-8
CDR3aa: ASSIQGLAGTTYEQY

d_gene: .
j_gene: TRBJ1-4
v_gene: TRBV6-6
CDR3aa: ASSTSGWAGEKLF

d_gene: .
j_gene: TRBJ2-3
v_gene: TRBV19
CDR3aa: ASSIGQLSAGHTQY

d_gene: .
j_gene: TRBJ2-7
v_gene: TRBV4-3
CDR3aa: ASSLSTGSYEQY

d_gene: .
j_gene: TRBJ1-4
v_gene: TRBV6-6
CDR3aa: ASSFEGLRKLF

d_gene: TRBD1
j_gene: TRBJ2-1
v_gene: TRBV6-1
CDR3aa: ASSGQGNNEQF

d_gene: .
j_gene: TRBJ1-2
v_gene: TRBV7-9
CDR3aa: ASSVQRGEGYT

d_gene: .
j_gene: TRBJ1-5
v_gene: TRBV6-1
CDR3aa: ASMAAKNQPQH

d_gene: TRBD1
j_gene: TRBJ2-5
v_gene: TRBV2
CDR3aa: ASSAGGGRETQY

d_gene: .
j_gene: TRBJ2-2
v_gene: TRBV27
CDR3aa: ASVSRLSNTGELF

d_gene: .
j_gene: TRBJ2-3
v_gene: TRBV5-4
CDR3aa: ASSLRSFSTDTQY

d_gene: TRBD2
j_gene: TRBJ2-1
v_gene: TRBV11-3
CDR3aa: ASSLAASGGGEQF

d_gene: TRBD1
j_gene: TRBJ1-1
v_gene: TRBV7-2
CDR3aa: ASSERQGYEAF

d_gene: TRBD1
j_gene: TRBJ1-2
v_gene: TRBV6-5
CDR3aa: ATRLAQGGSYGYT

d_gene: TRBD1
j_gene: TRBJ2-7
v_gene: TRBV5-6
CDR3aa: ASSLVGQGFEQY

d_gene: TRBD2
j_gene: TRBJ2-1
v_gene: TRBV9
CDR3aa: ASSTHGTSGGNEQF

d_gene: .
j_gene: TRBJ2-2
v_gene: TRBV7-2
CDR3aa: ASSDFQRTNTGELF

d_gene: TRBD1
j_gene: TRBJ2-3
v_gene: TRBV2
CDR3aa: ASSGQVSTDTQY

d_gene: .
j_gene: TRBJ1-5
v_gene: TRBV19
CDR3aa: ASSTSGLYQPQH

d_gene: .
j_gene: TRBJ2-3
v_gene: TRBV25-1
CDR3aa: ASSGRANTDTQY

d_gene: .
j_gene: TRBJ2-2
v_gene: TRBV7-2
CDR3aa: ASSFASRGELF

d_gene: TRBD1
j_gene: TRBJ1-5
v_gene: TRBV19
CDR3aa: ASTGTGLHQPQH

d_gene: .
j_gene: TRBJ1-5
v_gene: TRBV6-1
CDR3aa: ASTEGWGAQPQH

d_gene: .
j_gene: TRBJ1-1
v_gene: TRBV7-3
CDR3aa: ASSKEDSTEAF

d_gene: .
j_gene: TRBJ1-2
v_gene: TRBV5-1
CDR3aa: ASSTRRDNMPHGYT

d_gene: .
j_gene: TRBJ2-3
v_gene: TRBV7-3
CDR3aa: ASSLISGAADGTDTQY

d_gene: TRBD2
j_gene: TRBJ2-5
v_gene: TRBV7-2
CDR3aa: ASRSTRGAGETQY

d_gene: TRBD1
j_gene: TRBJ2-3
v_gene: TRBV18
CDR3aa: ASSPTGGGNTDTQY

d_gene: .
j_gene: TRBJ1-1
v_gene: TRBV11-2
CDR3aa: ASSPGWGPIEAF

d_gene: .
j_gene: TRBJ2-3
v_gene: TRBV4-3
CDR3aa: ASSQDRAGYTDTQY

d_gene: TRBD1
j_gene: TRBJ2-2
v_gene: TRBV25-1
CDR3aa: ASSESHRGGTGELF

d_gene: .
j_gene: TRBJ2-3
v_gene: TRBV2
CDR3aa: ASRPQTSAGDTQY

d_gene: .
j_gene: TRBJ1-1
v_gene: TRBV5-6
CDR3aa: ASSEVGRGGTEAF

d_gene: .
j_gene: TRBJ2-1
v_gene: TRBV7-3
CDR3aa: ASSLSIYNEQF

d_gene: .
j_gene: TRBJ1-4
v_gene: TRBV6-5
CDR3aa: ASSYARGNEKLF

d_gene: .
j_gene: TRBJ2-7
v_gene: TRBV10-3
CDR3aa: AISEVGGAYEQY

d_gene: TRBD1
j_gene: TRBJ1-5
v_gene: TRBV7-2
CDR3aa: ASSALAGGGNQPQH

d_gene: .
j_gene: TRBJ2-7
v_gene: TRBV9
CDR3aa: ASSVAGRGDEQY

d_gene: .
j_gene: TRBJ1-2
v_gene: TRBV19
CDR3aa: ASSIARDGYT

d_gene: .
j_gene: TRBJ1-3
v_gene: TRBV5-4
CDR3aa: ASSSTVGSVGNTIY